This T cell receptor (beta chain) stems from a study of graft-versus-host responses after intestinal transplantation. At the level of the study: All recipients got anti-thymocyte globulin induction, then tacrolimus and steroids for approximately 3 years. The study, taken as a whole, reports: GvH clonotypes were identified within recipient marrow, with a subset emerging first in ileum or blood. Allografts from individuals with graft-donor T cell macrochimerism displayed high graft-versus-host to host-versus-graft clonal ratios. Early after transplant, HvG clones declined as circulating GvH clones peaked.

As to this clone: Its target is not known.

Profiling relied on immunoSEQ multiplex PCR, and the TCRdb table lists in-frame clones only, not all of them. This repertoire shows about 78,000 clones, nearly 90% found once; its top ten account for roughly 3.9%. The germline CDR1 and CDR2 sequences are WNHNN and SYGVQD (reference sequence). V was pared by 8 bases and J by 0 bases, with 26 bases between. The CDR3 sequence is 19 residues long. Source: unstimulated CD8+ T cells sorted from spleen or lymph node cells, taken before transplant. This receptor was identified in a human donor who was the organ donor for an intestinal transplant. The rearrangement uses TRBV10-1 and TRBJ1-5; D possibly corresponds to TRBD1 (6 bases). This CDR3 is CASPRGGGISWNSNQPQHF. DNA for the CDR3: TGCGCCAGCCCTCGTGGGGGGGGCATTTCTTGGAATAGCAATCAGCCCCAGCATTTT.